These 19 T cell receptor beta chains originate from one sample sequenced in a study of blood T cell repertoires in COVID-19. Measured with immunoSEQ multiplex PCR; TCRdb has only the in-frame clones, and not every one. The repertoire consists of just over 300,000 clones, with just over 85% occurring once and the leading ten covering about 4%. The specimen was PBMCs or T cells enriched from blood (not recorded which). Receptor source: a man aged 30 to 45 who had recovered from COVID-19.

The rearrangement joins TRBV5-1 to TRBJ1-4, with a weak D call TRBD1 (5 bases). The CDR3 consists of 15 residues. The V gene's germline CDR1 is SGHRS and CDR2 YFSETQ. Trimming pared 0 bases from V and 8 bases from J, leaving 14 bases between. CDR3 in amino acids: CASSLVGSGEEKLFF. The CDR3 DNA reads as TGCGCCAGCAGCTTGGTGGGGTCGGGGGAAGAAAAACTGTTTTTT.

The gene calls are TRBV25-1 and TRBJ2-2, with D perhaps TRBD1 (6 bases). V dropped 2 bases and J dropped 4 bases, with 8 bases sitting between them. Germline V gives CDR1 MGHDK, CDR2 SYGVNS. This CDR3 is 14 amino acids long. The CDR3 DNA sequence: TGTGCCAGCAGTGAAGACAGGAGCACCGGGGAGCTGTTTTTT. Translation gives CASSEDRSTGELFF.

The rearrangement joins TRBV7-6 to TRBJ2-1; weak D call: TRBD2 (6 bases). Germline CDR1 and CDR2: SGHVS and FNYEAQ. The CDR3 has 17 amino acids. V lost 1 base, J lost 2 bases, and 15 bases lay in between. This CDR3 reads CASSLVTWGRTYNEQFF. The CDR3 region has the DNA TGTGCCAGCAGCTTAGTTACTTGGGGGAGGACCTACAATGAGCAGTTCTTC.

CDR3 nucleotides: TGTGCCAGCAGCTTTAGGCAGAGACAGGGGGCAGCCTCACCCCTCCACTTT. This sequence encodes CASSFRQRQGAASPLHF. This chain connects TRBV7-6 to TRBJ1-6; 10 nucleotides match TRBD1. J was trimmed by 10 bases and V by 3 bases; bases with no gene match: 12. Germline assignment: CDR1 SGHVS and CDR2 FNYEAQ. The CDR3 is 17 residues long.

The rearrangement uses TRBV7-8 and TRBJ2-2, with D uncertain. This CDR3 spans 14 amino acids. V lost 4 bases and J 4 bases, leaving 10 bases between the germline ends. Germline V CDR1 and CDR2: SGHVS, FQNEAQ. The CDR3 region has the DNA TGTGCCAGCAGCTCCGCTAGGTTCACCGGGGAGCTGTTTTTT. Translation: CASSSARFTGELFF.

The chain recombines TRBV10-1 with TRBJ2-1; no reliable D call. V lost 5 bases to trimming and J lost 0 bases, with 11 bases between them. Germline V CDR1 and CDR2: WNHNN, SYGVQD (reference sequence). The CDR3 covers 15 residues. CDR3 sequence (DNA): TGCGCCAGCAGTCGAGACATCTCCTCCTACAATGAGCAGTTCTTC. Amino acid sequence: CASSRDISSYNEQFF.

This chain connects TRBV7-2 to TRBJ2-2; 7 nucleotides agree with TRBD2. Germline CDR1 reads SGHTA; CDR2 reads FQGNSA. The ends lost 8 bases at V and 1 base at J; junction bases unmatched: 10. CDR3 length: 16 residues. CDR3 in DNA: TGTGCCAGCCCCACGGCGGGAGCATTGAACACCGGGGAGCTGTTTTTT. Its protein is CASPTAGALNTGELFF.

This chain connects TRBV7-8 to TRBJ1-5, with D possibly TRBD1 on 6 matching bases. Deletions cut 1 base from V and 3 bases from J, with 7 bases between. The CDR3 totals 14 residues. Germline CDR1 and CDR2: SGHVS and FQNEAQ. The CDR3 DNA follows: TGTGCCAGCAGCTTAGGGACAGCCAATCAGCCCCAGCATTTT. Translation gives CASSLGTANQPQHF.

This chain connects TRBV19 to TRBJ2-6; TRBD2 is a possible D gene (6 bases). CDR1 LNHDA and CDR2 SQIVND come from the germline V gene (reference sequence). Trimming stripped 0 bases from V and 0 bases from J, with 6 bases between. The CDR3 length is 16 residues. CDR3 bases: TGTGCCAGTAGTATAGACGGGGGCTCTGGGGCCAACGTCCTGACTTTC. Translated: CASSIDGGSGANVLTF.

This chain links TRBV2 with TRBJ1-2; D call uncertain. The length of the CDR3 is 15 residues. Germline V lookup: CDR1 SNHLY, CDR2 FYNNEI. Trimming took 1 base from V and 1 from J, leaving 10 bases between them. For the CDR3, the DNA is TGTGCCAGCAGTGAAGAGAGACTAGGTAACTATGGCTACACCTTC. Encoded protein: CASSEERLGNYGYTF.

The chain employs TRBV27 and TRBJ2-7, with D perhaps matching TRBD2 (6 bases). The V gene's germline CDR1 is MNHEY and CDR2 SMNVEV (reference sequence). The CDR3 totals 16 residues. Trimming left V 4 bases short and J 2 bases short, with 18 bases between. The CDR3 reads CASSSPSAVTPYEQYF. In DNA form, the CDR3 reads TGTGCCAGCAGTTCCCCTAGCGCCGTTACCCCCTACGAGCAGTACTTC.

The chain joins TRBV2 to TRBJ2-3, with D maybe TRBD2 (5 bases). The length of the CDR3 is 13 residues. The V gene's germline CDR1 is SNHLY and CDR2 FYNNEI. V lost 4 bases to trimming and J lost 6 bases, with 11 bases between them. This CDR3 is CASSGGSADTQYF. The DNA for the CDR3 is TGTGCCAGCAGTGGAGGTAGCGCGGATACGCAGTATTTT.

The chain has TRBV5-5 and TRBJ2-5; D uncertain. This CDR3 is 13 amino acids long. Trimming removed 2 bases from V and 2 bases from J, with 7 bases in between. In germline, CDR1 is SGHKS, CDR2 YYEKEE (reference sequence). The CDR3 coding sequence is TGTGCCAGCAGCTTAGCGAGTCAAGAGACCCAGTACTTC. Its protein is CASSLASQETQYF.

The chain is built from TRBV30 and TRBJ1-2, with 9 positions matching TRBD1. Looked up from germline, CDR1 is GTSNPN and CDR2 is SVGIG (reference sequence). Trimming cost V 2 bases and J 5 bases; bases outside gene matches: 6. The CDR3 extends over 14 amino acids. In DNA, the CDR3 is TGTGCCTGGAGTCCGACAGGGGGAGGATATGGCTACACCTTC. It translates to CAWSPTGGGYGYTF.

By proportion, this clone is medium-sized. This chain uses TRBV2 with TRBJ1-6, with D maybe TRBD1 (6 bases). CDR3 size: 13 residues. Germline V gene data show CDR1 as SNHLY and CDR2 as FYNNEI. Trimming shortened V by 9 bases and J by 6 bases, and 12 bases separated the two germline ends. CDR3 coding DNA: TGTGCCAGTAACAGGGCACCTAATTCACCCCTCCACTTT. This sequence encodes CASNRAPNSPLHF.

This clone was counted a few times. The gene calls are TRBV5-4 and TRBJ1-1; D uncertain. CDR1 and CDR2 (germline): SGHNT, YYREEE (reference sequence). V was trimmed by 4 bases and J by 3 bases, leaving 10 bases between them. CDR3 size: 13 residues. The CDR3 region has the DNA TGTGCCAGCAGCCCCTGGCAGTACACTGAAGCTTTCTTT. Its protein product is CASSPWQYTEAFF.

The V call is TRBV29-1, the J call TRBJ1-2; 9 bases map to TRBD1. This CDR3 is built from 13 residues. Trimming took 4 bases from V and 8 from J; bases not matched to a gene: 8. Germline assignment: CDR1 SQVTM and CDR2 ANQGSEA. CDR3 sequence (DNA): TGCAGCGTTGTCCCACAGGGGGCGGAAGGCTACACCTTC. Its protein is CSVVPQGAEGYTF. The full variable domain, completed using reference TRBV29-1 and TRBJ1-2, is SAVISQKPSRDICQRGTSLTIQCQVDSQVTMMFWYRQQPGQSLTLIATANQGSEATYESGFVIDKFPISRPNLTFSTLTVSNMSPEDSSIYLCSVVPQGAEGYTFGSGTRLTVV.

The gene calls are TRBV24-1 and TRBJ2-1, with TRBD2 matching 13 bases. The J segment lost 4 bases and the V segment lost 6 bases, leaving 11 bases of the junction unmatched. This CDR3 comprises 18 residues. Germline values: CDR1 KGHDR, CDR2 SFDVKD. CDR3 loop: CATSSLAGGPRIYNEQFF. CDR3 in DNA: TGTGCCACCAGTTCACTAGCGGGAGGGCCTCGGATATACAATGAGCAGTTCTTC.

This clone was seen only once. CDR3: CASSLSSRGGGYTF. The DNA for the CDR3 is TGTGCCAGCAGTTTATCCTCTCGGGGGGGAGGCTACACCTTC. V gene TRBV28 combines with J gene TRBJ1-2, with D maybe TRBD1 (5 bases). The CDR3 has 14 residues. Germline CDR1 MDHEN, CDR2 SYDVKM. The ends were cut back, 1 base at V and 8 bases at J, with 14 bases in the middle.